This record looks at one T cell receptor (beta chain) sequence and its context. The antigen remains unidentified. The source of the sample is a study of cytomegalovirus exposure and HLA in healthy donors. Study summary: An early release of data contained roughly 86 million unique TCRs, which came from HLA-typed donors. General study findings and limits: A later analysis linked a missense DCLRE1C variant to TCR beta V- and J-gene trimming. The authors enumerated over 150 TCR beta chains as linked to cytomegalovirus. Specificity for CMV antigens was confirmed in vitro for a few of the CMV-associated chains.

This CDR3 contains 14 residues. Germline lookup yields CDR1 SQVTM and CDR2 ANQGSEA. Trimming took 1 base from V and 1 from J, leaving 11 bases between them. Both 60 Vbeta primers and 13 Jbeta primers went into the PCR. The table came from immunoSEQ multiplex PCR; TCRdb's copy has only in-frame clones and leaves some out. The profile shows about 130,000 clones, 65% to 75% of them singletons. The specimen sequenced was PBMCs. This TCR was sampled from a man aged 40-49 years in good health and CMV-seropositive. The V call is TRBV29-1, the J call TRBJ2-7; D is possibly TRBD1 (6 bases). The CDR3 DNA follows: TGCAGCGTTGAAGTAGGGACACGTTCCTACGAGCAGTACTTC. It encodes CSVEVGTRSYEQYF.